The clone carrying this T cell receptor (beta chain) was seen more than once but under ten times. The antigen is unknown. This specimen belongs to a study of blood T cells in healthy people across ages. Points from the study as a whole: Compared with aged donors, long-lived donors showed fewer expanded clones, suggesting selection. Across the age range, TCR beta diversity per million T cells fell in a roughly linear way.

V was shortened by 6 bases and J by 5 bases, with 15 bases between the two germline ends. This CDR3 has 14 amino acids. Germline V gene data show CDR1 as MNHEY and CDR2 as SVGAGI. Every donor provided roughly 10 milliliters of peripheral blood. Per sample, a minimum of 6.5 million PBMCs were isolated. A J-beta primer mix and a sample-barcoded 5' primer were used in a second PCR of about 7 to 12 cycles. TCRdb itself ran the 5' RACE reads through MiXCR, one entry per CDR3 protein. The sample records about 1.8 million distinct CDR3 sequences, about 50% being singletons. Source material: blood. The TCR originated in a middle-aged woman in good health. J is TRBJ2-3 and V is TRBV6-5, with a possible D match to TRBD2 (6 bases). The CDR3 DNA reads TGTGCCAGCAGCCAGGGACTTTCTAAAGATACGCAGTATTTT. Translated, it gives CASSQGLSKDTQYF.